This T cell receptor beta chain was obtained from a study of T cells in localized non-small cell lung cancer. The CDR3 covers 14 residues. From germline, CDR1 is MNHNY and CDR2 SVGAGI (reference sequence). Trimming pared 2 bases from V and 2 bases from J, leaving 9 bases between. Study-wide findings and caveats: Within adjacent lung there appeared a median 57 of the top 100 tumor clones. Higher blood T cell density tracked longer overall survival.

A note on this clone: The antigen is not known.

Only in-frame clones appear in the TCRdb table, and some are missing; sequencing was by immunoSEQ multiplex PCR. The sample lists 25,000 or so clones; approximately 78% were seen once. The sequence derives from a woman aged 35 to 70 with stage I lung adenocarcinoma. The genes are TRBV6-6 and TRBJ2-5; D is uncertain. The starting material was peripheral blood, obtained before any cancer treatment. CDR3 in amino acids: CASSYGWGQETQYF. The CDR3 DNA follows: TGTGCCAGCAGTTACGGGTGGGGACAAGAGACCCAGTACTTC.